Presented here are 29 T cell receptor beta chains from one specimen sequenced in a study of T cell responses to AZD1222 COVID-19 vaccine. Sequencing used immunoSEQ multiplex PCR; TCRdb keeps in-frame clones, though not all of them. The repertoire holds around 130,000 clones, around 90% seen once, with 1.1% in the top ten. Here the sequenced sample was peripheral blood, taken 28 days after the second AZD1222 dose. The receptors here all came from an adult who received the AZD1222 COVID-19 vaccine.

This clone was detected once. The chain links TRBV24-1 to TRBJ2-2; TRBD1 aligns across 7 bases. CDR1 is KGHDR, CDR2 SFDVKD, per germline. The CDR3 length is 15 residues. V was pared by 1 base and J by 4 bases, with 2 bases of the junction left unmatched. The CDR3 reads CATSDFTGVTGELFF. In nucleotides, the CDR3 is TGTGCCACCAGTGATTTTACAGGGGTCACCGGGGAGCTGTTTTTT.

The chain combines TRBV24-1 with TRBJ1-1; D is ambiguous. This CDR3 comprises 12 residues. CDR1 and CDR2 from the germline V gene are KGHDR and SFDVKD. The ends were cut back, 7 bases at V and 0 bases at J, with 5 bases in the middle. The CDR3 reads CATRGMNTEAFF. The CDR3 DNA reads as TGTGCCACCAGGGGGATGAACACTGAAGCTTTCTTT.

A word on this clone: Compared with germline, one end of the junction differs, possibly owing to a read error. This chain joins TRBV5-1 and TRBJ2-4; TRBD2 aligns across 13 bases. CDR3 length: 13 amino acids. Germline values: CDR1 SGHRS, CDR2 YFSETQ. The CDR3 protein is CASSLGLAGGEGF. CDR3 coding DNA: TGCGCCAGCAGCTTGGGACTAGCGGGGGGAGAAGGATTC.

The chain links TRBV6-5 to TRBJ1-2; possibly TRBD1 for D (5 bases). Trimming took 4 bases from V and 0 from J, leaving 12 bases between them. This CDR3 has 15 amino acids. Germline CDR1 is MNHEY and CDR2 is SVGAGI. The CDR3 DNA sequence: TGTGCCAGCAGTTTCGACAGTGTTCCTAACTATGGCTACACCTTC. Encoded protein: CASSFDSVPNYGYTF.

V usage is TRBV2 and J usage is TRBJ2-6; D unclear. This CDR3 region has 14 residues. The germline CDR1 and CDR2 sequences are SNHLY and FYNNEI. The V end lost 7 bases, the J end lost 0 bases, and 7 bases lay between the germline ends. CDR3 in amino acids: CASIRPSGANVLTF. Here the CDR3 DNA reads TGTGCCAGCATCCGGCCCTCTGGGGCCAACGTCCTGACTTTC.

This chain uses TRBV7-9 with TRBJ1-2; D gene uncertain. The germline V gene has CDR1 SEHNR and CDR2 FQNEAQ (reference sequence). The V end was cut by 5 bases, the J end by 4 bases, with 17 bases between. CDR3 size: 15 residues. CDR3 bases: TGTGCCAGCAGCACCCCCGGGTATGGCCCCTATGGCTACACCTTC. This gives the protein CASSTPGYGPYGYTF.

This chain uses TRBV30 with TRBJ1-2, with TRBD1 as a possible D gene (6 bases). The V and J ends lost 5 bases and 4 bases respectively, with 17 bases between them. The CDR3 is 14 amino acids. Germline V CDR1 and CDR2: GTSNPN, SVGIG (reference sequence). The CDR3 sequence: CAWGAGGPGYGYTF. CDR3 coding DNA: TGTGCCTGGGGTGCCGGGGGGCCTGGCTATGGCTACACCTTC.

CDR3 nucleotide sequence: TGTGCCAGCAGCGCACCATTGGGGGCGAACACTGAAGCTTTCTTT. The encoded protein is CASSAPLGANTEAFF. V usage is TRBV11-3 and J usage is TRBJ1-1; possible D gene TRBD1, 6 bases. CDR3 length equals 15 residues. From germline, CDR1 is SGHNT and CDR2 YENEEA. V was cut by 5 bases and J by 1 base, with 14 bases left in between.

The V and J genes are TRBV20-1 and TRBJ2-1; D is unresolved. This CDR3 is 9 amino acids long. Looked up from germline, CDR1 is DFQATT and CDR2 is SNEGSKA (reference sequence). The CDR3 DNA reads TGCAACCCTCCGGGTGAGCAGTTCTTC. Amino acid sequence: CNPPGEQFF.

CDR3 loop: CASSQGELAETQYF. The CDR3 coding sequence is TGTGCCAGCAGCCAAGGGGAACTAGCAGAGACCCAGTACTTC. V is TRBV14 and J is TRBJ2-5; possibly TRBD2 for D (6 bases). In germline, CDR1 is SGHDN, CDR2 FVKESK. Deletions cut 1 base from V and 4 bases from J, with 10 bases between. The CDR3 is 14 amino acids.

This chain uses TRBV6-5 with TRBJ2-7; D perhaps matches TRBD1 (5 bases). CDR1 and CDR2 from the germline V gene are MNHEY and SVGAGI. Trimming cost V 0 bases and J 4 bases, with 13 bases left between them. There are 15 residues in the CDR3. CDR3 residues: CASSYSIPQGYEQYF. In DNA form, the CDR3 reads TGTGCCAGCAGTTACTCGATCCCCCAGGGTTACGAGCAGTACTTC.

The chain's CDR3 is CASSLGQGRVGEQFF. CDR3 in DNA: TGTGCCAGCAGCTTAGGGCAGGGAAGGGTAGGTGAGCAGTTCTTC. The chain couples TRBV11-1 to TRBJ2-1; the D gene is possibly TRBD1 (5 bases). With 1 base removed from V and 9 bases from J, the gap between germline ends came to 16 bases. CDR3 length: 15 amino acids. Looked up from germline, CDR1 is SGHAT and CDR2 is FQDESV (reference sequence).

CDR3: CASSFGTGRDEQFF. The CDR3, as DNA: TGTGCCAGCAGTTTCGGGACAGGGCGAGATGAGCAGTTCTTC. The rearrangement joins TRBV6-2 or TRBV6-3 to TRBJ2-1; TRBD1 aligns across 9 bases. This CDR3 region has 14 residues. CDR1 and CDR2 (germline): MNHEY, SVGEGT. The J segment lost 8 bases and the V segment lost 4 bases, leaving 6 bases of the junction unmatched.

The gene calls are TRBV10-3 and TRBJ2-1, with D possibly being TRBD1 or TRBD2 (6 bases each). CDR3 length: 14 amino acids. The germline V and J ends were trimmed by 6 bases and 6 bases, with 15 bases remaining between them. The germline CDR1 and CDR2 sequences are ENHRY and SYGVKD. CDR3 residues: CAISGGPNSNEQFF. In DNA form, the CDR3 reads TGTGCCATCAGCGGGGGCCCGAACTCCAATGAGCAGTTCTTC.

V is TRBV12-3 or TRBV12-4 and J is TRBJ2-1; 8 positions agree with TRBD2. The CDR3 length is 13 residues. Losses at the gene ends were 6 bases for V and 7 bases for J; bases not matched to a gene: 5. DNA of the CDR3: TGTGCCAGCAGCCATAGCGGGACGAATGAGCAGTTCTTC. It encodes CASSHSGTNEQFF.

The V call is TRBV7-2, the J call TRBJ2-1; the match to TRBD2 covers 7 bases. Trimming cost V 2 bases and J 4 bases; bases outside gene matches: 2. This CDR3 has 14 amino acids. CDR1 is SGHTA and CDR2 is FQGNSA in the germline V gene. CDR3 loop: CASSLNGGYNEQFF. The CDR3 DNA sequence: TGTGCCAGCAGCTTAAACGGGGGGTACAATGAGCAGTTCTTC.

The chain employs TRBV2 and TRBJ1-1; 9 nucleotides match TRBD1. V lost 6 bases and J lost 12; bases outside the gene matches: 11. Germline loops: CDR1 SNHLY, CDR2 FYNNEI. This CDR3 is built from 13 residues. This CDR3 is CASRPQGAGGTFF. For the CDR3, the DNA is TGTGCCAGCAGGCCACAGGGGGCGGGTGGGACTTTCTTT.

The chain is built from TRBV28 and TRBJ2-1; 8 bases are shared with TRBD2. The CDR3 is 12 residues long. V dropped 7 bases and J dropped 9; count of bases not matched to a gene: 5. Germline V gene data show CDR1 as MDHEN and CDR2 as SYDVKM. The CDR3 loop reads CASNSGGGEQFF. The CDR3 coding sequence is TGTGCCAGCAACTCCGGGGGGGGTGAGCAGTTCTTC.

This clone was seen a single time. V and J are TRBV30 and TRBJ1-2, with a possible D match to TRBD1 (6 bases). The CDR3 sequence is 16 residues long. Looked up from germline, CDR1 is GTSNPN and CDR2 is SVGIG (reference sequence). The ends were cut back, 0 bases at V and 11 bases at J, with 25 bases in the middle. The CDR3 coding sequence is TGTGCCTGGAGTGTAAGGGGGGCAGTTCAAAGGGTTGGGTACACCTTC. Translation: CAWSVRGAVQRVGYTF.

J is TRBJ1-3 and V is TRBV6-2 or TRBV6-3; D perhaps matches TRBD1 (5 bases). The V end was cut by 2 bases, the J end by 0 bases, with 11 bases between. The V gene's germline CDR1 is MNHEY and CDR2 SVGEGT. The CDR3 runs 16 residues. Here the CDR3 reads CASSYPDIASGNTIYF. The CDR3 DNA follows: TGTGCCAGCAGTTACCCGGACATAGCCTCTGGAAACACCATATATTTT.

The rearrangement links TRBV19 to TRBJ1-5; a weak D match, TRBD1 (5 bases). V was trimmed by 7 bases and J by 2 bases, leaving 12 bases between them. This CDR3 has 14 amino acids. Germline V gene lookup returns CDR1 LNHDA and CDR2 SQIVND (reference sequence). Written as DNA, the CDR3 is TGTGCCAGTAACGGTGGGGGAGGCAATCAGCCCCAGCATTTT. Protein product: CASNGGGGNQPQHF.

Turning to this clone: Other nucleotide sequences from this sample produce the same CDR3. The chain links TRBV30 to TRBJ1-1; D unclear. The CDR3 is made up of 13 amino acids. The V and J ends lost 2 bases and 1 base respectively, with 8 bases between them. Germline V gene sequence: CDR1 GTSNPN, CDR2 SVGIG (reference sequence). The CDR3 region has the DNA TGTGCCTGGAGTCGAACTGGGAACACTGAAGCTTTCTTT. Translated, it gives CAWSRTGNTEAFF. Full variable domain (rest looked up from reference TRBV30 and TRBJ1-1): SQTIHQWPATLVQPVGSPLSLECTVEGTSNPNLYWYRQAAGRGLQLLFYSVGIGQISSEVPQNLSASRPQDRQFILSSKKLLLSDSGFYLCAWSRTGNTEAFFGQGTRLTVV.

The chain carries TRBV19 and TRBJ1-1; possible D gene TRBD1, 5 bases. Germline CDR1 and CDR2: LNHDA and SQIVND (reference sequence). The ends were cut back, 4 bases at V and 0 bases at J, with 9 bases in the middle. This CDR3 comprises 14 residues. This chain's CDR3 is CASSTRGLNTEAFF. CDR3 bases: TGTGCCAGTAGTACAAGGGGTCTGAACACTGAAGCTTTCTTT.

The rearrangement links TRBV7-9 to TRBJ1-3; unclear D gene. V gave up 5 bases and J gave up 4 bases, with 9 bases separating them. CDR1 and CDR2 from the germline V gene are SEHNR and FQNEAQ (reference sequence). This CDR3 has 13 amino acids. The DNA of the CDR3 is TGTGCCAGCAGCCCCTCAGGAGGAAACACCATATATTTT. Residues: CASSPSGGNTIYF.

The chain couples TRBV7-7 to TRBJ2-5; D uncertain. V lost 2 bases and J 4 bases, leaving 14 bases between the germline ends. Germline values: CDR1 SSHAT, CDR2 FNYEAQ (reference sequence). The length of the CDR3 is 15 residues. CDR3 coding DNA: TGTGCCAGCAGCTTAAGCCGGGCGGTAACAGAGACCCAGTACTTC. It specifies CASSLSRAVTETQYF.

Only one count was recorded for this clone. V is TRBV24-1 and J is TRBJ2-7; D is unresolved. The V and J ends lost 3 bases and 6 bases respectively, with 11 bases between them. The germline gives CDR1 KGHDR, CDR2 SFDVKD. The CDR3 runs 13 residues. Written as DNA, the CDR3 is TGTGCCACCAGTGATGAGGCAGGCATCGAGCAGTACTTC. It codes for CATSDEAGIEQYF.

The V and J genes are TRBV3-1 (or the pseudogene TRBV3-2) and TRBJ1-2; 9 bases map to TRBD1. Germline V gene data show CDR1 as LGHDT and CDR2 as YNNKEL (reference sequence). Trimming cost V 1 base and J 8 bases; bases outside gene matches: 2. This CDR3 spans 13 amino acids. CDR3 sequence (DNA): TGTGCCAGCAGCCAAGGACAGGGGGTCGGCTACACCTTC. This codes for CASSQGQGVGYTF.

This chain joins TRBV27 and TRBJ2-7; 8 nucleotides line up with TRBD1. J was trimmed by 5 bases and V by 6 bases; bases with no gene match: 6. This CDR3 region has 13 residues. Germline V gives CDR1 MNHEY, CDR2 SMNVEV (reference sequence). The CDR3 protein is CASRVRTGHEQYF. The CDR3 DNA sequence: TGTGCCAGCAGGGTACGGACAGGGCACGAGCAGTACTTC.

This clone has a single count. This chain uses TRBV18 with TRBJ1-1; possible D gene TRBD1, 5 bases. Germline loops: CDR1 KGHSH, CDR2 LQKENI. V lost 0 bases to trimming and J lost 1 base, with 15 bases between them. The CDR3 spans 17 residues. This CDR3 is CASSPPPRGGWNTEAFF. The CDR3 DNA reads TGTGCCAGCTCACCACCCCCCCGTGGGGGGTGGAACACTGAAGCTTTCTTT.